This TCR beta chain appears in the sequencing data of a study of regulatory T cells in long-lasting Graves disease. Turning to the study itself: Those with persistent Graves' disease had received antithyroid drugs for over 5 years with positive TSH receptor antibodies.

Time point meaning: persistent/refractory GD, antithyroid drugs over 5 years with positive TRAb. Construction of the TCR library relied on RNA isolated from PBMCs. In Xi'an, China, an endocrinology department was the source of patients. Arm-PCR with iRepertoire HTBI primers amplified the CDR3 regions for these TCR beta libraries. TCRdb reprocessed the multiplex PCR reads via MiXCR and lists one record per CDR3 protein. This table holds roughly 400,000 distinct CDR3 sequences, about 20% found once. CDR1 and CDR2 from the germline V gene are DFQATT and SNEGSKA (reference sequence). The trim removed 2 bases at V and 3 bases at J, leaving 5 bases unmatched. The CDR3 has 15 residues.

The clonotype originates from a female donor with Graves disease. V usage is TRBV20-1 and J usage is TRBJ2-7, with 12 bases lining up with TRBD2. The sample consisted of peripheral blood mononuclear cells (PBMCs), taken when the disease was refractory, from a patient treated with antithyroid drugs. CDR3 nucleotides: TGCAGTGCTAGATCACCGGGACTAGCGGGCTACGAGCAGTACTTC. Translation: CSARSPGLAGYEQYF.